These T cell receptor beta chains were read from a single sample in a study of T cell responses to AZD1222 COVID-19 vaccine. The table came from immunoSEQ multiplex PCR; TCRdb's copy has only in-frame clones and leaves some out. The table includes around 170,000 clones, 90% detected once. The material was peripheral blood, obtained on day 0 of AZD1222 vaccination. The source is an adult in good health. CDR3s include the opening cysteine and the closing phenylalanine or tryptophan. A D gene is named only where the DNA matches it firmly. The size field is filled for only some rows; it gives once, few, many or a size class.

CDR3aa: CASSGGLGYPNYNEQFF
CDR3nt: TGCGCCAGCAGCGGGGGGTTGGGGTACCCGAACTACAATGAGCAGTTCTTC
len: 17
j_gene: TRBJ2-1
v_gene: TRBV5-1
d_gene: .
abundance: .

CDR3aa: CASSEQGDSPLHF
CDR3nt: TGTGCCAGCAGTGAACAGGGTGACTCACCCCTCCACTTT
len: 13
j_gene: TRBJ1-6
v_gene: TRBV6-4
d_gene: .
abundance: .

CDR3aa: CASSIRRGQLLYSNQPQHF
CDR3nt: TGTGCCAGTAGTATACGGCGGGGACAGCTACTTTATAGCAATCAGCCCCAGCATTTT
len: 19
j_gene: TRBJ1-5
v_gene: TRBV19
d_gene: TRBD1
abundance: once

CDR3aa: CASSQTPGQSNQPQHF
CDR3nt: TGCGCCAGCAGCCAAACTCCGGGACAGTCGAATCAGCCCCAGCATTTT
len: 16
j_gene: TRBJ1-5
v_gene: TRBV4-1
d_gene: TRBD1
abundance: .

CDR3aa: CASSQVALGTITSNQPQHF
CDR3nt: TGCGCCAGCAGCCAAGTGGCTCTAGGGACAATAACTAGCAATCAGCCCCAGCATTTT
len: 19
j_gene: TRBJ1-5
v_gene: TRBV4-3
d_gene: .
abundance: .

CDR3aa: CASSLERARNAEAFF
CDR3nt: TGCGCCAGCAGCTTGGAAAGGGCGAGGAACGCTGAAGCTTTCTTT
len: 15
j_gene: TRBJ1-1
v_gene: TRBV5-1
d_gene: .
abundance: .

CDR3aa: CASSLTGRLSDTQYF
CDR3nt: TGTGCTAGCAGCTTGACGGGCAGGCTATCCGATACGCAGTATTTT
len: 15
j_gene: TRBJ2-3
v_gene: TRBV7-7
d_gene: .
abundance: few

CDR3aa: CASSLAPGQGAFTDTQYF
CDR3nt: TGTGCCAGCAGCTTAGCCCCGGGACAGGGGGCCTTCACAGATACGCAGTATTTT
len: 18
j_gene: TRBJ2-3
v_gene: TRBV7-2
d_gene: TRBD1
abundance: once

CDR3aa: CASRRTRNTEAFF
CDR3nt: TGTGCCAGCAGACGGACGAGGAACACTGAAGCTTTCTTT
len: 13
j_gene: TRBJ1-1
v_gene: TRBV7-2
d_gene: .
abundance: .

CDR3aa: CASSQPPGQGAGDTEAFF
CDR3nt: TGCGCCAGCAGCCAACCTCCGGGACAGGGGGCGGGAGACACTGAAGCTTTCTTT
len: 18
j_gene: TRBJ1-1
v_gene: TRBV5-1
d_gene: TRBD1
abundance: .